This T cell receptor (beta chain) was profiled in a study of early T cells in non-severe SARS-CoV-2 infection. In the library, individual cDNA molecules carried attached unique molecular identifiers. TCRdb fed the 5' RACE reads into MiXCR, producing one record per CDR3 protein. The data contain 37,000 or so distinct CDR3 sequences, 4.5% to 5% of them singletons. This clonotype was counted a few times. Trimming removed 6 bases at V and 0 bases at J, with 15 bases between. The CDR3 spans 15 residues. The V gene's germline CDR1 is LGHDT and CDR2 YNNKEL (reference sequence). The sequenced material came from whole blood. The chain uses TRBV3-1 and TRBJ2-7; D possibly matches TRBD1 or TRBD2 (6 bases each). This clonotype was sampled from an adult who was a healthcare worker with PCR-confirmed SARS-CoV-2 infection or an uninfected control (not recorded which). CDR3 protein: CASRPSGGVSYEQYF. The CDR3 DNA follows: TGTGCCAGCAGGCCCTCCGGGGGCGTCTCCTACGAGCAGTACTTC.